The next 10 T cell receptor beta chains were all read from a single sample in a study of shared clonotypes between healthy human individuals. The naive CD8 fraction comprised CD45RO-negative cells positively selected for CCR7 and excluded terminally differentiated effector memory CD45RA+ cells. Here immunoSEQ multiplex PCR was the method, and the copy in TCRdb shows in-frame clones only, minus some. This sample has about 800,000 clones, with roughly 96% found just once. Material for sequencing was naive CD8+ T cells sorted from blood. The source of these receptors is a man aged 30-40 years in good health.

For this clone: The same CDR3 also results from other DNA sequences found in this sample. This chain links TRBV7-9 with TRBJ2-1, with unresolved D. The V end was cut by 0 bases, the J end by 3 bases, with 9 bases between. Germline assignment: CDR1 SEHNR and CDR2 FQNEAQ (reference sequence). CDR3 length: 15 amino acids. The CDR3 loop is CASSLAGGYYNEQFF. The CDR3, as DNA: TGTGCCAGCAGCTTAGCCGGCGGATACTACAATGAGCAGTTCTTC.

The chain has TRBV11-2 and TRBJ2-1; 8 bases align to TRBD2. This CDR3 has 15 amino acids. Germline CDR1 reads SGHAT; CDR2 reads FQNNGV. V shed 5 bases, J shed 3 bases, and the junction held 6 bases outside the gene matches. DNA of the CDR3: TGTGCCAGCAGCCGAACTAGCGGCGGCTACAATGAGCAGTTCTTC. This codes for CASSRTSGGYNEQFF.

J is TRBJ2-7 and V is TRBV11-1; 8 bases match TRBD1. The CDR3 consists of 14 residues. V lost 3 bases and J lost 3; bases outside the gene matches: 4. The V gene's germline CDR1 is SGHAT and CDR2 FQDESV (reference sequence). CDR3 sequence: CASSFGTGDYEQYF. CDR3 bases: TGTGCCAGCAGCTTCGGGACAGGAGACTACGAGCAGTACTTC.

CDR3 protein: CASSVTYPNPEQPPYNEQFF. In DNA form, the CDR3 reads TGTGCCAGCAGTGTCACCTACCCGAACCCGGAACAACCACCGTACAATGAGCAGTTCTTC. The chain joins TRBV6-1 to TRBJ2-1; D is ambiguous. The V gene's germline CDR1 is MNHNS and CDR2 SASEGT. Trimming took 4 bases from V and 4 from J, leaving 29 bases between them. The CDR3 totals 20 residues.

CDR3 protein: CASSRREEPDTQYF. The CDR3, as DNA: TGTGCCAGCAGCCGGCGGGAGGAACCCGATACGCAGTATTTT. The genes are TRBV11-3 and TRBJ2-3; TRBD2 agrees at 8 bases. CDR3 length equals 14 residues. With V trimmed by 5 bases and J by 6 bases, 7 bases remained unmatched. Germline V gene lookup returns CDR1 SGHNT and CDR2 YENEEA.

Regarding this clone: At the DNA level, this CDR3 is encoded by other sequences in the same sample as well. This chain links TRBV9 with TRBJ2-1; 10 bases agree with TRBD2. Germline loops: CDR1 SGDLS, CDR2 YYNGEE. The V and J ends lost 2 bases and 4 bases, in that order; junction bases with no gene match: 3. The CDR3 has 15 amino acids. The CDR3 is CASSVGLAVYNEQFF. The CDR3 bases are TGTGCCAGCAGCGTCGGACTAGCGGTTTACAATGAGCAGTTCTTC.

The CDR3 DNA reads TGTGCCAGCAGTGAATGGCCCTGGGCGCAGGAGCAGTACTTC. This codes for CASSEWPWAQEQYF. The chain is built from TRBV6-1 and TRBJ2-7, with D unresolved. Germline V CDR1 and CDR2: MNHNS, SASEGT. Trimming took 2 bases from V and 7 from J, leaving 15 bases between them. The CDR3 is 14 residues long.

A single count supports this clone. The rearrangement links TRBV2 to TRBJ1-5; D unclear. Germline CDR1 and CDR2: SNHLY and FYNNEI. Trimming left V 6 bases short and J 0 bases short, with 15 bases between. The CDR3 spans 16 residues. CDR3 nucleotide sequence: TGTGCCAGCAGGGACCCCGACCCGTATAGCAATCAGCCCCAGCATTTT. It codes for CASRDPDPYSNQPQHF.

The chain carries TRBV27 and TRBJ2-2; 8 bases are a match to TRBD1. Trimming cost V 9 bases and J 7 bases; bases outside gene matches: 7. Germline V gene data show CDR1 as MNHEY and CDR2 as SMNVEV (reference sequence). This CDR3 has 13 residues. Written as DNA, the CDR3 is TGTGCCAGTCAGACAGGGGCTGGCGGGGAGCTGTTTTTT. As protein: CASQTGAGGELFF.

V usage is TRBV7-6 and J usage is TRBJ2-1, with 13 nucleotides matching TRBD2. From germline, CDR1 is SGHVS and CDR2 FNYEAQ. J lost 3 bases, V lost 5 bases, and 7 bases had no gene match. The CDR3 sequence is 17 residues long. Here the CDR3 reads CASSPGLAGAIYNEQFF. CDR3 nucleotide sequence: TGTGCCAGCAGCCCAGGACTAGCGGGAGCCATCTACAATGAGCAGTTCTTC.